Many counts were recorded for the clone carrying this T cell receptor beta chain. Its target is not known. This sample was taken from a study of human T cells and chemical hapten exposure. In the study overall: It was small differences in pooled library volume that mainly caused per-sample TCR yields to vary.

During construction of the library, unique molecular identifiers were attached to individual cDNA molecules for quantitative, reproducible TCR counting. TCRdb analysed the 5' RACE reads with MiXCR anew, one entry per CDR3 protein. Here the sample spans around 140,000 distinct CDR3 sequences, over 3.5% being singletons. Blood, whole and unfractionated, served as the source for total RNA extraction. Trimming removed 0 bases from V and 2 bases from J, with 9 bases in between. The CDR3 is 15 amino acids. The germline V gene has CDR1 SGDLS and CDR2 YYNGEE. Broader study findings: No alteration of TCRs above 1 in 1000 frequency was seen with DPC sensitization.

This clonotype originated in a female donor in good health. V is TRBV9 and J is TRBJ2-1, with unresolved D. CDR3 sequence: CASSVDPGTYNEQFF. CDR3 nucleotide sequence: TGTGCCAGCAGCGTAGATCCAGGCACCTACAATGAGCAGTTCTTC.